The source of this T cell receptor (beta chain) is a study of T cells in Graves' hyperthyroidism and ophthalmopathy. Study-level information: It was at initial diagnosis, before any treatment, that peripheral blood was collected. Study results and limitations: Ophthalmopathy and stable hyperthyroidism were separated by a 13 V-J model.

Authors of the study amplified TCR beta CDR3 regions from RNA transcripts. When the TCR CDR3 underwent first-round RT-PCR, the HTBI primer set was used. From the multiplex PCR reads, TCRdb called clonotypes with MiXCR, one entry per CDR3 protein. The sample lists roughly 800,000 distinct CDR3 sequences; roughly 40% were seen once. Notes on this clonotype: Its antigen is not identified.

The TCR comes from a man younger than 35 with Graves' hyperthyroidism. The source material was blood.

CDR3 DNA sequence: TGTGCCAGCAAGACAGGGGAATACCGGAGAGGCTACACCTTC. Encoded protein: CASKTGEYRRGYTF. This sequence joins TRBV7-3 and TRBJ1-2; the match to TRBD1 covers 8 bases. V shed 7 bases, J shed 8 bases, and the junction held 12 bases outside the gene matches. Germline values: CDR1 SGHTA, CDR2 FQGTGA. The CDR3 has 14 amino acids.